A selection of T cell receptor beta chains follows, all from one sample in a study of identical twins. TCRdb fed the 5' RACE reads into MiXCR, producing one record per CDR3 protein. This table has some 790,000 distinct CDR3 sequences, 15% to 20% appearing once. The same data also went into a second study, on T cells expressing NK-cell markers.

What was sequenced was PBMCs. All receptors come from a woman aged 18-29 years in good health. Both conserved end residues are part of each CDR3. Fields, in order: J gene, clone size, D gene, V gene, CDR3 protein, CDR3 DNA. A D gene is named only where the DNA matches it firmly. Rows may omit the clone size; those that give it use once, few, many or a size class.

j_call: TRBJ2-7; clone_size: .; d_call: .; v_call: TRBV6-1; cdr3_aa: CASLSPPGRLSYEQYF; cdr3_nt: TGTGCCAGCCTGAGCCCCCCAGGACGGCTCTCCTACGAGCAGTACTTC
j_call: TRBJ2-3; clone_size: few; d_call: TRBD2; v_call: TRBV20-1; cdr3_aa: CSAGAGGTDTQYF; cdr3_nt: TGCAGTGCCGGAGCGGGGGGGACAGATACGCAGTATTTT
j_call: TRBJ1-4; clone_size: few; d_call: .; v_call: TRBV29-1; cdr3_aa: CSALTEKLFF; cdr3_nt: TGCAGCGCACTGACCGAAAAACTGTTTTTT
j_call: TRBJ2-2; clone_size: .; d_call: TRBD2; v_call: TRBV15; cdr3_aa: CATTAGEISGELFF; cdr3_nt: TGTGCCACCACAGCGGGAGAGATCTCCGGGGAGCTGTTTTTT
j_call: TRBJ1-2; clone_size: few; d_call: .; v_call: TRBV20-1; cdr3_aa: CSARGWDTAYGYTF; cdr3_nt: TGCAGTGCTAGAGGTTGGGACACGGCCTATGGCTACACCTTC
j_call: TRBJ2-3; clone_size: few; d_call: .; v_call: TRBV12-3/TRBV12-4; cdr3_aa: CASSLAGSRDTQYF; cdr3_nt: TGTGCCAGCAGTTTAGCGGGTTCGCGGGATACGCAGTATTTT
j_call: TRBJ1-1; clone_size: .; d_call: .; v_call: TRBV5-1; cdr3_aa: CASSFRPGPTNTEAFF; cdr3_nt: TGCGCCAGCAGCTTTAGACCGGGGCCGACGAACACTGAAGCTTTCTTT
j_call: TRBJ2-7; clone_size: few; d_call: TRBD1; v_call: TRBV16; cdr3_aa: CASSANRGSTYEQYF; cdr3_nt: TGTGCCAGCAGCGCTAACAGGGGGTCGACCTACGAGCAGTACTTC
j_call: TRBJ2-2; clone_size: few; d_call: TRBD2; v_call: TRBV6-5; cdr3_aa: CASSSGLAVNTGELFF; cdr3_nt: TGTGCCAGCAGTTCGGGACTAGCGGTCAACACCGGGGAGCTGTTTTTT
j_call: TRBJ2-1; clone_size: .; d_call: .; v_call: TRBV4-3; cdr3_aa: CASSQATLVARSYHEQFF; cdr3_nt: TGCGCCAGCAGCCAAGCCACCCTGGTAGCGAGAAGCTACCATGAGCAGTTCTTC
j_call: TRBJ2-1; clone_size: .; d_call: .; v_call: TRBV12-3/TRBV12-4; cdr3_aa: CASSLSKGFHNEQFF; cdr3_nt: TGTGCCAGCAGTTTATCAAAAGGGTTCCACAATGAGCAGTTCTTC
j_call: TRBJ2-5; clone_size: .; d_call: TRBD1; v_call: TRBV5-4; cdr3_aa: CASNSGTGQETQYF; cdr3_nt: TGTGCCAGCAACTCCGGGACAGGACAAGAGACCCAGTACTTC
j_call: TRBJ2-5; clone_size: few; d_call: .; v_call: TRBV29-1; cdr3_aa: CSVEDAPRPSGETQYF; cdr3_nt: TGCAGCGTTGAAGACGCCCCTAGGCCCTCGGGGGAGACCCAGTACTTC
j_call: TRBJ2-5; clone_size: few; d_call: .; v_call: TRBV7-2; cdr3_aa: CASSGWGTQYF; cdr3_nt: TGTGCCAGCAGCGGGTGGGGGACCCAGTACTTC
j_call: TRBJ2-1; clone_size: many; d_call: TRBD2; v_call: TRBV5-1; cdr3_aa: CASSLAAGGSNEQFF; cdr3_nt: TGCGCCAGCAGCTTGGCGGCGGGGGGCAGTAATGAGCAGTTCTTC
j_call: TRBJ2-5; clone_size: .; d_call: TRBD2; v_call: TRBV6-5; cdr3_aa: CASTSGGPEYF; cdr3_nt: TGTGCCAGCACCAGCGGGGGGCCCGAGTACTTC
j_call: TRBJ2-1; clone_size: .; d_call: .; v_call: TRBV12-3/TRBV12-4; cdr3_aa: CASVGTFTYNEQFF; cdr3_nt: TGTGCCAGCGTCGGGACTTTTACCTACAATGAGCAGTTCTTC
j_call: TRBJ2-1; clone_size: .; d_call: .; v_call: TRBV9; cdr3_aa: CASSVDFAEQFF; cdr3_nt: TGTGCCAGCAGCGTAGATTTCGCTGAGCAGTTCTTC
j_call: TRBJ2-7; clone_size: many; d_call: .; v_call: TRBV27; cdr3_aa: CASSLTQGYEQYF; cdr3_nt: TGTGCCAGCAGCTTAACTCAGGGGTACGAGCAGTACTTC
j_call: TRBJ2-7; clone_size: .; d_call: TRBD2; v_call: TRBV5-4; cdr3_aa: CASSSGGRRSGYEQYF; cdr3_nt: TGTGCCAGCAGCTCGGGGGGAAGGCGTAGCGGATACGAGCAGTACTTC
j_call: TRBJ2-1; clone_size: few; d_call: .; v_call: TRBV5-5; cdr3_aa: CASSWTQAYGNEQFF; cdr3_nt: TGTGCCAGCAGCTGGACACAGGCCTATGGCAATGAGCAGTTCTTC
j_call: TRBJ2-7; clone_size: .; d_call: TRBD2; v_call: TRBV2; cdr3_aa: CASGLAASLEQYF; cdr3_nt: TGTGCCAGCGGACTAGCGGCATCTTTAGAGCAGTACTTC
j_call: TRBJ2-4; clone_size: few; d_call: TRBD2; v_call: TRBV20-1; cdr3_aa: CSARGGSGRQDIQYF; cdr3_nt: TGCAGTGCTAGGGGTGGTAGCGGGAGGCAAGACATTCAGTACTTC